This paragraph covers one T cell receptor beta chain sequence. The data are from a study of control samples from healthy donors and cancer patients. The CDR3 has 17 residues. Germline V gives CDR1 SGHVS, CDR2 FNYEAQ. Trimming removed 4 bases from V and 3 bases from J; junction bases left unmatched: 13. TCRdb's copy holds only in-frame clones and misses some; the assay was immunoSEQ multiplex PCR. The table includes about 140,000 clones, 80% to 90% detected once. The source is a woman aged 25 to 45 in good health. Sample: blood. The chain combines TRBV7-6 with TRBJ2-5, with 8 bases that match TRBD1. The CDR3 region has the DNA TGTGCCAGCAGCTCCTCACCCCAGACAGGGGCGGAAGAGACCCAGTACTTC. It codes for CASSSSPQTGAEETQYF. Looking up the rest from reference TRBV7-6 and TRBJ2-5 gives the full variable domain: GAGVSQSPRYKVTKRGQDVALRCDPISGHVSLYWYRQALGQGPEFLTYFNYEAQQDKSGLPNDRFSAERPEGSISTLTIQRTEQRDSAMYRCASSSSPQTGAEETQYFGPGTRLLVL.